These 25 T cell receptor beta chains originate from one sample sequenced in a study of control samples from healthy donors and cancer patients. Clones were read by immunoSEQ multiplex PCR, and TCRdb kept only the in-frame ones, dropping some. The sample has about 92,000 clones; around 80% are singletons. Sequences were obtained from blood. The receptors were gathered from a woman aged 55 to 70 in good health.

The genes are TRBV12-3 or TRBV12-4 and TRBJ2-1, with TRBD2 matching over 8 bases. The length of the CDR3 is 12 residues. Losses at the gene ends were 5 bases for V and 13 bases for J; bases not matched to a gene: 7. CDR3: CASSPAGALQFF. In nucleotides, the CDR3 is TGTGCCAGCAGTCCAGCGGGGGCACTTCAGTTCTTC.

In this sample, this clone turned up once. This sequence joins TRBV5-1 and TRBJ2-1; D is unclear. Germline loops: CDR1 SGHRS, CDR2 YFSETQ. The V end was cut by 1 base, the J end by 1 base, with 9 bases between. The CDR3 has 15 amino acids. The CDR3 loop is CASSLLGTSYNEQFF. CDR3 DNA: TGCGCCAGCAGCTTGCTTGGTACATCCTACAATGAGCAGTTCTTC.

This clone was counted once. The rearrangement uses TRBV5-1 and TRBJ1-2; 8 nucleotides align to TRBD1. In germline, CDR1 is SGHRS, CDR2 YFSETQ. The CDR3 is 15 residues long. V lost 4 bases, J lost 4 bases, and 9 bases stayed unmatched. The chain's CDR3 is CASSPGQGGGYGYTF. Here the CDR3 DNA reads TGCGCCAGCAGCCCCGGACAGGGCGGTGGCTATGGCTACACCTTC.

This clone was detected once. The chain is built from TRBV28 and TRBJ2-3; D uncertain. The germline V gene encodes CDR1 MDHEN and CDR2 SYDVKM. The CDR3 extends over 12 amino acids. The germline V and J ends were trimmed by 6 bases and 3 bases, with 7 bases remaining between them. CDR3 DNA: TGTGCCAGCAGCCTCCATACAGATACGCAGTATTTT. It translates to CASSLHTDTQYF.

This chain uses TRBV27 with TRBJ1-5, with TRBD1 as a possible D gene (6 bases). The V gene lost 5 bases and the J gene lost 5 bases, with 16 bases spanning the gap. The CDR3 is 15 residues long. Germline V gives CDR1 MNHEY, CDR2 SMNVEV (reference sequence). The CDR3, as DNA: TGTGCCAGCAGTCGCAAGGCGGACAGAGATCAGCCCCAGCATTTT. Its translation: CASSRKADRDQPQHF.

The DNA of the CDR3 is TGTGCCAGTAGTATCCCCCCTGACAGTTTGACCTTC. This gives the protein CASSIPPDSLTF. This chain uses TRBV19 with TRBJ1-2; weak D call: TRBD1 (5 bases). Germline CDR1 and CDR2: LNHDA and SQIVND (reference sequence). Deletions cut 3 bases from V and 14 bases from J, with 16 bases between. CDR3 length: 12 amino acids.

J is TRBJ2-2 and V is TRBV6-4; 8 bases align to TRBD1. With 5 bases clipped from V and 1 base from J, the junction kept 3 bases outside the gene matches. CDR3 length equals 15 residues. Germline CDR1 is MRHNA and CDR2 is SNTAGT. This chain's CDR3 is CASSPGTGNTGELFF. CDR3 nucleotides: TGTGCCAGCAGTCCCGGGACAGGGAACACCGGGGAGCTGTTTTTT.

The V call is TRBV11-2, the J call TRBJ1-6; TRBD1 agrees at 8 bases. The V gene end was trimmed by 5 bases and the J gene end by 7 bases; junction bases not matched to a gene: 7. This CDR3 is built from 15 residues. Germline lookup yields CDR1 SGHAT and CDR2 FQNNGV. CDR3 residues: CASSTDRVRNSPLHF. CDR3 coding DNA: TGTGCCAGCAGCACGGACAGGGTTAGGAATTCACCCCTCCACTTT. The full variable domain, rest sourced from reference TRBV11-2 and TRBJ1-6, is EAGVAQSPRYKIIEKRQSVAFWCNPISGHATLYWYQQILGQGPKLLIQFQNNGVVDDSQLPKDRFSAERLKGVDSTLKIQPAKLEDSAVYLCASSTDRVRNSPLHFGNGTRLTVT.

This clone was detected only once. This chain uses TRBV10-3 with TRBJ2-7; 7 bases fit TRBD1. Germline V gene sequence: CDR1 ENHRY, CDR2 SYGVKD. Losses at the gene ends were 2 bases for V and 3 bases for J; bases not matched to a gene: 4. This CDR3 region has 14 residues. For the CDR3, the DNA is TGTGCCATCAGTGAGAGGGACAGATACTACGAGCAGTACTTC. This codes for CAISERDRYYEQYF.

The table lists this clone with a count of one. The chain couples TRBV6-2 or TRBV6-3 to TRBJ2-5; D ambiguous. There are 12 residues in the CDR3. Trimming removed 5 bases at V and 1 base at J, with 5 bases between. Per germline, CDR1 MNHEY and CDR2 SVGEGT. DNA of the CDR3: TGTGCCAGCAGTACCGCCCAAGAGACCCAGTACTTC. The encoded protein is CASSTAQETQYF.

This rearrangement joins TRBV28 to TRBJ1-2; tentatively, D is TRBD1 (6 bases). The CDR3 covers 14 residues. Germline CDR1 reads MDHEN; CDR2 reads SYDVKM. The V end was cut by 6 bases, the J end by 8 bases, with 19 bases between. The CDR3 protein is CASSQTQGGTGYTF. CDR3 coding DNA: TGTGCCAGCAGCCAGACACAGGGCGGGACGGGCTACACCTTC.

J is TRBJ2-7 and V is TRBV2, with D possibly matching TRBD1 (5 bases). The CDR3 covers 12 residues. Germline assignment: CDR1 SNHLY and CDR2 FYNNEI. V shed 4 bases and J shed 3 bases, with 7 bases lying between them. CDR3 nucleotides: TGTGCCAGCAGTGGACAGAACTACGAGCAGTACTTC. It is translated as CASSGQNYEQYF.

The rearrangement uses TRBV28 and TRBJ1-5, with a tentative D call TRBD1 (5 bases). Germline assignment: CDR1 MDHEN and CDR2 SYDVKM. The V end lost 10 bases, the J end lost 4 bases, and 14 bases lay between the germline ends. The CDR3 consists of 13 residues. DNA for the CDR3: TGTGCCACCCGGGACCCAGCAAATCAGCCCCAGCATTTT. Translated: CATRDPANQPQHF.

V usage is TRBV6-5 and J usage is TRBJ1-1; D is possibly TRBD1 (5 bases). The CDR3 contains 12 residues. V lost 4 bases and J lost 8, with 11 bases in between. Germline CDR1 reads MNHEY; CDR2 reads SVGAGI. The CDR3 DNA follows: TGTGCCAGCAGTTCTAGACAGAGAGAAGCTTTCTTT. This gives the protein CASSSRQREAFF.

V is TRBV6-5 and J is TRBJ2-2, with D possibly TRBD1 on 5 matching bases. Germline-derived CDR1 and CDR2 are MNHEY and SVGAGI. The CDR3 totals 15 residues. Trimming took off 0 bases at V and 4 bases at J, with 9 bases between the two ends. The CDR3 protein is CASSYSGRSTGELFF. The CDR3 nucleotides read TGTGCCAGCAGTTACTCGGGGCGGAGCACCGGGGAGCTGTTTTTT.

The chain combines TRBV6-4 with TRBJ1-1; no reliable D call. Germline V gives CDR1 MRHNA, CDR2 SNTAGT. The V gene lost 5 bases and the J gene lost 10 bases, with 17 bases spanning the gap. CDR3 length: 13 amino acids. Here the CDR3 DNA reads TGTGCCAGCAGTAAAGGCCTAACGAGTGGAGCTTTCTTT. Protein sequence: CASSKGLTSGAFF.

This rearrangement joins TRBV6-5 to TRBJ2-1; 8 positions match TRBD1. J gave up 6 bases and V 4 bases, and 11 bases lay outside the gene matches. CDR1 is MNHEY, CDR2 SVGAGI, per germline. CDR3 length: 16 amino acids. CDR3 sequence reads: CASSSKGQVPFNEQFF. CDR3 bases: TGTGCCAGCAGTTCCAAGGGACAGGTCCCCTTCAATGAGCAGTTCTTC.

This clone was observed a single time. V usage is TRBV18 and J usage is TRBJ1-3; weak D call: TRBD1 (6 bases). The CDR3 extends over 15 amino acids. V dropped 8 bases and J dropped 0 bases, with 14 bases sitting between them. Germline V gives CDR1 KGHSH, CDR2 LQKENI. The CDR3 reads CASGGGTISGNTIYF. As DNA, the CDR3 is TGTGCCAGCGGCGGTGGGACAATCTCTGGAAACACCATATATTTT.

The V call is TRBV4-1, the J call TRBJ1-2; D unclear. Trimming took 1 base from V and 0 from J, leaving 6 bases between them. CDR3 length: 14 residues. The germline V gene has CDR1 MGHRA and CDR2 YSYEKL. The CDR3 region is CASSQVGANYGYTF. As DNA, the CDR3 is TGCGCCAGCAGCCAAGTTGGAGCTAACTATGGCTACACCTTC.

V gene TRBV6-5 combines with J gene TRBJ2-7; TRBD1 might be the D (5 bases). Germline V gene sequence: CDR1 MNHEY, CDR2 SVGAGI. This CDR3 has 13 amino acids. V lost 2 bases, J lost 5 bases, and 10 bases lay in between. The CDR3 DNA reads TGTGCCAGCAGTTACCCCCAGGGTCACGAGCAGTACTTC. It codes for CASSYPQGHEQYF.

The chain joins TRBV20-1 to TRBJ2-7; D uncertain. The CDR3 loop spans 14 amino acids. Germline assignment: CDR1 DFQATT and CDR2 SNEGSKA (reference sequence). V was trimmed by 3 bases and J by 2 bases, leaving 14 bases between them. CDR3 in amino acids: CSASGPSSPYEQYF. CDR3 DNA: TGCAGTGCTAGTGGTCCGTCGAGTCCCTACGAGCAGTACTTC.

The chain employs TRBV28 and TRBJ1-1; D perhaps matches TRBD1 (5 bases). The V end lost 5 bases, the J end lost 10 bases, and 14 bases lay between the germline ends. There are 12 residues in the CDR3. Germline-derived CDR1 and CDR2 are MDHEN and SYDVKM. DNA of the CDR3: TGTGCCAGCAGTCCGCTGCCAGGGCCAGCTTTCTTT. As protein: CASSPLPGPAFF.

This clone has only a few counts. The chain is built from TRBV6-1 and TRBJ2-7; TRBD2 agrees at 11 bases. CDR1 and CDR2 (germline): MNHNS, SASEGT. CDR3 length: 14 residues. After removal of 2 bases from V and 5 bases from J, the junction contained 2 bases not matched to a gene. CDR3 region: CASSEHSGRDEQYF. DNA of the CDR3: TGTGCCAGCAGTGAACATAGCGGGAGGGACGAGCAGTACTTC.

The chain combines TRBV20-1 with TRBJ2-7; 7 positions match TRBD2. The junction had 14 bases not matched to a gene; V was cut back by 3 bases and J by 3 bases. The CDR3 spans 16 residues. Germline V gene lookup returns CDR1 DFQATT and CDR2 SNEGSKA (reference sequence). CDR3 DNA: TGCAGTGCTAGTTCCAATCAGCGGGGAACCTTCTACGAGCAGTACTTC. Amino acids: CSASSNQRGTFYEQYF.

The chain is built from TRBV28 and TRBJ2-7; D is perhaps TRBD1 or TRBD2 (5 bases each). CDR1 is MDHEN, CDR2 SYDVKM, per germline. CDR3 size: 16 residues. V lost 3 bases, J lost 0 bases, and 15 bases lay in between. The CDR3 coding sequence is TGTGCCAGCAGTTTTCCCCGTGGGGGTCTCTCCTACGAGCAGTACTTC. This sequence encodes CASSFPRGGLSYEQYF.